The TCR beta chain under discussion was sequenced for a study of OX40 agonist ivuxolimab in advanced cancers. Whole-study findings and limits: CD8+ T cells averaged more expanded clones than CD4+. At 0.1 to 3.0 mg/kg, CD4+ and CD8+ blood T cells expanded clonally by week 6.

About this clone itself: The antigen is undetermined.

The protocol was immunoSEQ multiplex PCR, while the TCRdb copy is restricted to in-frame clones and leaves out a portion. Of approximately 35,000 clones listed, 74% are singletons. Germline values: CDR1 SEHNR, CDR2 FQNEAQ (reference sequence). V gave up 0 bases and J gave up 4 bases, with 7 bases separating them. This CDR3 has 15 residues. Sequenced here: CD4+ or CD8+ T cells sorted from blood, sampled in a trial of the OX40 agonist ivuxolimab. This TCR was sampled from an adult with an advanced solid tumor such as melanoma, head and neck, liver or kidney cancer. The J gene is TRBJ1-6, the V gene TRBV7-9; D gene ambiguous. CDR3 sequence: CASSLAGGYNSPLHF. The CDR3 region has the DNA TGTGCCAGCAGCTTAGCAGGAGGGTATAATTCACCCCTCCACTTT.